A selection of T cell receptor beta chains follows, all from one sample in a study of blood T cell repertoires in COVID-19. Using immunoSEQ multiplex PCR, the repertoire was profiled, and TCRdb retains in-frame clones only, with some absent. Here the sample spans around 200,000 clones, 80% to 90% being singletons. Sample: peripheral blood. The receptors here all came from a woman older than 75 with acute or convalescent COVID-19. CDR3s include the opening cysteine and the closing phenylalanine or tryptophan. Each record gives: CDR3 protein, CDR3 DNA, J gene, clone size, V gene, D gene. D genes are given only for firm matches. Only some rows state a clone size, as once, few, many or a class for expanded clones.

CDR3aa: CASLGQGALLSYNEQFF; CDR3nt: TGTGCCAGCCTAGGGCAGGGGGCCCTTTTATCCTACAATGAGCAGTTCTTC; j_gene: TRBJ2-1; abundance: .; v_gene: TRBV5-4; d_gene: TRBD1
CDR3aa: CASGQLYEQYF; CDR3nt: TGTGCCAGTGGACAACTCTACGAGCAGTACTTC; j_gene: TRBJ2-7; abundance: .; v_gene: TRBV19; d_gene: .
CDR3aa: CASSLAGTGGAARSDTQYF; CDR3nt: TGCGCCAGCAGCTTGGCCGGGACAGGGGGCGCGGCAAGGTCAGATACGCAGTATTTT; j_gene: TRBJ2-3; abundance: .; v_gene: TRBV5-1; d_gene: TRBD1
CDR3aa: CASSFGDRSQETQYF; CDR3nt: TGTGCCAGCAGCTTTGGGGACAGGTCCCAAGAGACCCAGTACTTC; j_gene: TRBJ2-5; abundance: .; v_gene: TRBV11-2; d_gene: TRBD1
CDR3aa: CATEPNRGLNYGYTF; CDR3nt: TGTGCCACGGAGCCTAACAGGGGGTTGAACTATGGCTACACCTTC; j_gene: TRBJ1-2; abundance: .; v_gene: TRBV4-2; d_gene: TRBD1
CDR3aa: CASSPGTGGLGTDTQYF; CDR3nt: TGTGCCAGCTCACCAGGGACAGGGGGCTTAGGCACAGATACGCAGTATTTT; j_gene: TRBJ2-3; abundance: .; v_gene: TRBV18; d_gene: TRBD1
CDR3aa: CAWSATGGNTEAFF; CDR3nt: TGTGCCTGGAGTGCGACAGGGGGTAACACTGAAGCTTTCTTT; j_gene: TRBJ1-1; abundance: .; v_gene: TRBV30; d_gene: TRBD1
CDR3aa: CASGGGSTEAFF; CDR3nt: TGTGCCAGTGGAGGTGGGAGCACTGAAGCTTTCTTT; j_gene: TRBJ1-1; abundance: .; v_gene: TRBV2; d_gene: .
CDR3aa: CSASDRELAAFF; CDR3nt: TGCAGCGCCTCGGACAGGGAGCTTGCAGCTTTCTTT; j_gene: TRBJ1-1; abundance: .; v_gene: TRBV29-1; d_gene: TRBD1
CDR3aa: CASSRQGTSGEKNF; CDR3nt: TGTGCCAGCAGCCGACAGGGGACTAGCGGGGAGAAAAACTTC; j_gene: TRBJ2-7; abundance: .; v_gene: TRBV28; d_gene: TRBD2
CDR3aa: CASSPPGLASNEQFF; CDR3nt: TGTGCCAGCAGTCCCCCGGGACTAGCGAGCAATGAGCAGTTCTTC; j_gene: TRBJ2-1; abundance: .; v_gene: TRBV6-5; d_gene: TRBD2
CDR3aa: CASSYSWAQGVDTQYF; CDR3nt: TGTGCCAGCAGTTACTCTTGGGCCCAGGGCGTAGATACGCAGTATTTT; j_gene: TRBJ2-3; abundance: .; v_gene: TRBV6-5; d_gene: .
CDR3aa: CASRTWAATEAFF; CDR3nt: TGTGCCAGTAGGACGTGGGCTGCTACTGAAGCTTTCTTT; j_gene: TRBJ1-1; abundance: once; v_gene: TRBV19; d_gene: .
CDR3aa: CASSQAGEYQETQYF; CDR3nt: TGTGCCAGCAGCCAAGCGGGGGAGTACCAAGAGACCCAGTACTTC; j_gene: TRBJ2-5; abundance: .; v_gene: TRBV11-2; d_gene: TRBD2
CDR3aa: CASGTPGQYEQYF; CDR3nt: TGTGCCAGCGGAACCCCGGGACAGTACGAGCAGTACTTC; j_gene: TRBJ2-7; abundance: .; v_gene: TRBV4-2; d_gene: TRBD1
CDR3aa: CASSSVRAGGQETQYF; CDR3nt: TGTGCCAGCAGCTCCGTTCGGGCGGGGGGGCAAGAGACCCAGTACTTC; j_gene: TRBJ2-5; abundance: once; v_gene: TRBV7-3; d_gene: TRBD2
CDR3aa: CASSQGQGATGELFF; CDR3nt: TGTGCCAGCAGCCAAGGACAGGGGGCTACCGGGGAGCTGTTTTTT; j_gene: TRBJ2-2; abundance: .; v_gene: TRBV7-6; d_gene: TRBD1
CDR3aa: CASSSASGSETQYF; CDR3nt: TGCGCCAGCAGCTCCGCTAGCGGGAGCGAGACCCAGTACTTC; j_gene: TRBJ2-5; abundance: .; v_gene: TRBV5-1; d_gene: TRBD2
CDR3aa: CASSPPGQGNEQFF; CDR3nt: TGTGCCAGCTCACCACCGGGACAGGGAAATGAGCAGTTCTTC; j_gene: TRBJ2-1; abundance: .; v_gene: TRBV18; d_gene: TRBD1
CDR3aa: CASSEVAGVGGYTF; CDR3nt: TGTGCCAGCAGTGAAGTTGCAGGGGTAGGCGGCTACACCTTC; j_gene: TRBJ1-2; abundance: .; v_gene: TRBV25-1; d_gene: .
CDR3aa: CASSQRTGTDTQYF; CDR3nt: TGTGCCAGCAGCCAAAGGACAGGCACAGATACGCAGTATTTT; j_gene: TRBJ2-3; abundance: .; v_gene: TRBV11-3; d_gene: .